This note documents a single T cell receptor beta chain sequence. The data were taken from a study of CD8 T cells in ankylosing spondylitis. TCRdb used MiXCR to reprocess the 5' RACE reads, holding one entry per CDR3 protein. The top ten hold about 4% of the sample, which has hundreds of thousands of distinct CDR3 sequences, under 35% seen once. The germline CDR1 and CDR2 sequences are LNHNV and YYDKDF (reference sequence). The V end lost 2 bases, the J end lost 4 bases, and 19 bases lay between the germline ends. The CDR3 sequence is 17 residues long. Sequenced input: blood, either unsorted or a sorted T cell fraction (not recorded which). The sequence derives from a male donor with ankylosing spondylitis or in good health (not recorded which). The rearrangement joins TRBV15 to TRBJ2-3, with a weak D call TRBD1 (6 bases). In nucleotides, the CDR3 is TGTGCCACCAGCAGAACTCGGACAGTGAAGCTAGCAGATACGCAGTATTTT. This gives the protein CATSRTRTVKLADTQYF.